The clone carrying this T cell receptor beta chain was recorded at least ten times. This sample is part of a study of CXCR3 chemokines and chemotherapy response in bladder cancer. The CDR3 is 14 residues long. Per the germline V gene, CDR1 is MNHEY and CDR2 is SMNVEV (reference sequence). Trimming cost V 3 bases and J 6 bases, with 12 bases left between them. From the PCR reads, TCRdb called clonotypes with MiXCR, one entry per CDR3 protein. The data contain 3,400 or so distinct CDR3 sequences, 20% to 30% of them singletons. Sampling took place from a patient whose treatment included neoadjuvant chemotherapy. This sequence joins TRBV27 and TRBJ2-1; D possibly matches TRBD1 or TRBD2 (5 bases each). The sequence was obtained from a human donor with bladder cancer that did not respond to neoadjuvant chemotherapy. The CDR3 bases are TGTGCCAGCAGTTTTCCCGGGACGAGCAATGAGCAGTTCTTC. As protein: CASSFPGTSNEQFF.